Listed below are T cell receptor beta chains from one sample, sequenced in a study of blood T cell repertoires in COVID-19. The method was immunoSEQ multiplex PCR; TCRdb's version includes in-frame clones alone and lacks a portion of them. The table shows more than 200,000 clones, with over 80% occurring only once. Sequenced material: peripheral blood. The receptors originated from a man between 35 and 55 years old with acute or convalescent COVID-19. Both conserved end residues are part of each CDR3. D genes are given only for firm matches. The size entry is marked missing in some rows and otherwise reads once, few, many or a size class.

once . TRBJ2-5 TRBV19 CASSPVRVGETQYF TGTGCCAGTAGCCCTGTGAGGGTAGGGGAGACCCAGTACTTC
. . TRBJ2-7 TRBV9 CASSLGGSSYEQYF TGTGCCAGCAGCCTAGGCGGTAGCTCCTACGAGCAGTACTTC
. TRBD1 TRBJ1-2 TRBV4-2 CASSQGTGGDSYTF TGTGCCAGCAGCCAAGGGACAGGGGGCGATAGCTACACCTTC
few . TRBJ2-5 TRBV5-5 CASSNPGMETQYF TGTGCCAGCAGCAATCCGGGGATGGAGACCCAGTACTTC
. TRBD1 TRBJ2-7 TRBV27 CASREGQGSGEQYF TGTGCCAGCAGGGAAGGACAGGGATCTGGCGAGCAGTACTTC
. TRBD1 TRBJ1-2 TRBV19 CASSTPPTGYGYTF TGTGCCAGTAGTACCCCTCCGACAGGGTATGGCTACACCTTC
. . TRBJ2-3 TRBV7-2 CASSFLDSLKYF TGTGCCAGCAGCTTTTTAGACTCACTTAAGTATTTT
. . TRBJ2-5 TRBV5-1 CASSQEEETQYF TGCGCCAGCAGCCAGGAGGAAGAGACCCAGTACTTC
. . TRBJ1-6 TRBV30 CAWSPSLSSYNSPLHF TGTGCCTGGAGTCCCTCTCTTAGCTCCTATAATTCACCCCTCCACTTT
. . TRBJ2-3 TRBV5-1 CASSLGSGAGTDTQYF TGCGCCAGCAGCTTGGGCAGCGGTGCGGGCACAGATACGCAGTATTTT
. TRBD1 TRBJ1-5 TRBV30 CAWSGTGVFSQPQHF TGTGCCTGGAGTGGGACAGGTGTGTTTAGTCAGCCCCAGCATTTT
. TRBD1 TRBJ1-2 TRBV5-1 CASSLTVQGNYGYTF TGCGCCAGCAGCTTGACGGTACAGGGGAACTATGGCTACACCTTC
. . TRBJ2-5 TRBV18 CASSPNLQETQYF TGTGCCAGCTCACCCAATTTGCAAGAGACCCAGTACTTC
once . TRBJ2-1 TRBV24-1 CATEWARISNEQFF TGTGCCACCGAGTGGGCCCGAATAAGCAATGAGCAGTTCTTC
. TRBD1 TRBJ1-4 TRBV19 CASSNRGKVEKLFF TGTGCCAGTAGTAACAGGGGGAAGGTTGAAAAACTGTTTTTT
few . TRBJ2-3 TRBV4-1 CASSPPRTDTQYF TGCGCCAGCAGCCCCCCTCGCACAGATACGCAGTATTTT
. TRBD1 TRBJ1-2 TRBV5-1 CASSLGTGIYGYTF TGCGCCAGCAGCTTGGGGACAGGGATCTATGGCTACACCTTC
. TRBD2 TRBJ2-1 TRBV19 CASTKTSGSAGGYNEQFF TGTGCCAGTACTAAGACTAGCGGGAGTGCGGGAGGCTACAATGAGCAGTTCTTC
. TRBD2 TRBJ2-2 TRBV24-1 CATSETSGRGNTGELFF TGTGCCACCAGTGAGACTAGCGGGAGGGGGAACACCGGGGAGCTGTTTTTT
once . TRBJ1-1 TRBV12-3/TRBV12-4 CASSDTYTEAFF TGTGCCAGCAGTGACACCTACACTGAAGCTTTCTTT
. TRBD2 TRBJ2-1 TRBV4-3 CASSPGLSYNEQFF TGCGCCAGCAGCCCGGGACTATCCTACAATGAGCAGTTCTTC
. TRBD1 TRBJ2-5 TRBV25-1 CASSESAGGWKTQYF TGTGCCAGCAGTGAATCCGCAGGGGGCTGGAAGACCCAGTACTTC
. TRBD1 TRBJ2-7 TRBV2 CASSRDREFYEQYF TGTGCCAGCAGCCGGGACAGGGAATTCTACGAGCAGTACTTC
. TRBD2 TRBJ2-2 TRBV7-3 CASSLRGGQRSTGELFF TGTGCCAGCAGCTTAAGGGGAGGGCAGAGAAGCACCGGGGAGCTGTTTTTT
. TRBD1 TRBJ2-5 TRBV19 CASSGQGKGETQYF TGTGCCAGTTCCGGACAGGGGAAGGGAGAGACCCAGTACTTC
. TRBD1 TRBJ1-2 TRBV9 CASSAQPGQGFGYTF TGTGCCAGCAGCGCCCAACCGGGACAGGGGTTTGGCTACACCTTC
. . TRBJ1-2 TRBV11-2 CASSSGPPYGYTF TGTGCCAGCAGCTCAGGGCCTCCCTATGGCTACACCTTC
. TRBD2 TRBJ2-1 TRBV18 CASSPAGTSGANEQFF TGTGCCAGCTCACCGGCGGGCACTAGCGGGGCCAATGAGCAGTTCTTC
. . TRBJ1-2 TRBV9 CASSVDEAYGYTF TGTGCCAGCAGCGTAGATGAAGCCTATGGCTACACCTTC
. . TRBJ1-1 TRBV14 CASSQGAAGEAFF TGTGCCAGCAGCCAAGGTGCGGCAGGGGAAGCTTTCTTT
. TRBD1 TRBJ1-4 TRBV19 CASSMPPGQGGPNEKLFF TGTGCCAGTAGTATGCCCCCCGGACAGGGAGGGCCTAATGAAAAACTGTTTTTT
. TRBD2 TRBJ2-2 TRBV3-1/TRBV3-2 CASSSLVGRAGANTGELFF TGTGCCAGCAGCTCCCTAGTGGGTCGAGCGGGAGCCAACACCGGGGAGCTGTTTTTT
. . TRBJ1-1 TRBV7-9 CASTPRRPPSNTEAFF TGTGCCAGCACCCCGCGGCGTCCCCCTTCGAACACTGAAGCTTTCTTT
few . TRBJ1-3 TRBV6-6 CASTRDNSGNTIYF TGTGCCAGCACACGGGACAACTCTGGAAACACCATATATTTT
. TRBD2 TRBJ2-7 TRBV5-1 CASSRLAGANEQYF TGCGCCAGCAGCAGACTAGCGGGAGCTAATGAGCAGTACTTC
. . TRBJ2-5 TRBV18 CASSPQQQETQYF TGTGCCAGCTCACCACAACAGCAAGAGACCCAGTACTTC
. TRBD2 TRBJ2-5 TRBV6-2/TRBV6-3 CASSTLAGAAETQYF TGTGCCAGCAGTACATTAGCGGGAGCTGCCGAGACCCAGTACTTC
. TRBD1 TRBJ1-2 TRBV4-1 CASSQAGTGVRGYTF TGCGCCAGCAGCCAAGCCGGGACAGGGGTTCGTGGCTACACCTTC
. . TRBJ1-6 TRBV6-6 CASRDTSYNSPLHF TGTGCCAGCCGAGATACGTCCTATAATTCACCCCTCCACTTT
. . TRBJ2-4 TRBV2 CASSGPGQGRNIQYF TGTGCCAGCAGTGGCCCGGGACAAGGGCGGAACATTCAGTACTTC
. . TRBJ1-5 TRBV6-1 CASSEGQYQPQHF TGTGCCAGCAGTGAAGGACAATATCAGCCCCAGCATTTT
. . TRBJ2-4 TRBV19 CASSAGHKNIQYF TGTGCCAGTAGTGCCGGACATAAAAACATTCAGTACTTC
. TRBD2 TRBJ2-3 TRBV5-4 CASSLVLAGGNTDTQYF TGTGCCAGCAGCTTGGTGCTAGCGGGAGGGAACACAGATACGCAGTATTTT
. TRBD2 TRBJ2-1 TRBV5-1 CASSLATISGRFNEQFF TGCGCCAGCAGCTTGGCTACTATTAGCGGGAGATTCAATGAGCAGTTCTTC
. . TRBJ1-3 TRBV29-1 CSVLPGAGNTIYF TGCAGCGTTCTACCGGGGGCTGGAAACACCATATATTTT
. TRBD1 TRBJ2-7 TRBV5-5 CASSLGGQGAYEQYF TGTGCCAGCAGCTTGGGAGGACAGGGGGCATACGAGCAGTACTTC
many . TRBJ1-1 TRBV6-5 CASSPSTGNTEAFF TGTGCCAGCAGTCCGAGTACAGGGAACACTGAAGCTTTCTTT
. TRBD1 TRBJ2-5 TRBV29-1 CSVEGRGSAETQYF TGCAGCGTTGAGGGCAGGGGGTCCGCGGAGACCCAGTACTTC
. . TRBJ2-7 TRBV6-6 CASSYTPSQGREQYF TGTGCCAGCAGTTACACTCCGAGCCAGGGAAGGGAGCAGTACTTC